This T cell receptor (beta chain) was identified in a study of control samples from healthy donors and cancer patients. Using immunoSEQ multiplex PCR, the repertoire was profiled, and TCRdb retains in-frame clones only, with some absent. The sample consists of 100,000 to 150,000 clones, approximately 90% of them appearing once. Sequencing used blood. This sequence was found in a man between 18 and 35 years old in good health.

The CDR3 DNA is TGTGCCTGGAGTGCTGGGTTGGATGAAAAACTGTTTTTT. Protein product: CAWSAGLDEKLFF. V usage is TRBV30 and J usage is TRBJ1-4; no clear D gene. The CDR3 is 13 residues long. The V gene's germline CDR1 is GTSNPN and CDR2 SVGIG (reference sequence). Between the trimmed V and J ends, which lost 1 base and 6 bases, there was a span of 9 bases.